The text below deals with one T cell receptor (beta chain). The sample originates from a study of technical replicates of blood from four donors. Generated by immunoSEQ multiplex PCR, the TCRdb table keeps only in-frame clones and is missing some. Seen here are about 59,000 clones, about 94% observed once, and the top ten hold approximately 3.9%. Germline CDR1 LNHDA, CDR2 SQIVND (reference sequence). The V gene end was trimmed by 4 bases and the J gene end by 6 bases; junction bases not matched to a gene: 7. CDR3 size: 15 residues. Sequencing was performed on PBMCs. The sequence came from a human donor in good health. Some clones in this sample may be carry-over from other donors' samples. V gene TRBV19 combines with J gene TRBJ1-5, with 9 bases that match TRBD1. For the CDR3, the DNA is TGTGCCAGTAGTAAAACCGGGACAGGGATTCAGCCCCAGCATTTT. It specifies CASSKTGTGIQPQHF.